A selection of T cell receptor beta chains follows, all from one sample in a study of T cell responses to AZD1222 COVID-19 vaccine. The assay was immunoSEQ multiplex PCR, and TCRdb's table has in-frame clones only and misses some. The profile shows approximately 46,000 clones, about 87% of them singletons. Sample: peripheral blood, taken 28 days after the second AZD1222 dose. These receptors all come from an adult who received the AZD1222 COVID-19 vaccine. The CDR3 runs from the conserved cysteine through the conserved F or W. A D gene is named only where the DNA matches it firmly. Some rows mark clone size as missing; the rest say once, few, many or name a class of expanded clone.

CDR3aa: CASSYSIRSASNQPQHF
CDR3nt: TGTGCCAGCAGTTACTCTATAAGGAGCGCGAGCAATCAGCCCCAGCATTTT
abundance: few
v_gene: TRBV6-2/TRBV6-3
j_gene: TRBJ1-5
d_gene: .

CDR3aa: CASSHTRDTEAFF
CDR3nt: TGTGCCAGCAGCCATACCAGGGACACTGAAGCTTTCTTT
abundance: once
v_gene: TRBV11-2
j_gene: TRBJ1-1
d_gene: .

CDR3aa: CSVSSSFDEQYF
CDR3nt: TGCAGTGTTAGTTCCAGTTTCGACGAGCAGTACTTC
abundance: .
v_gene: TRBV20-1
j_gene: TRBJ2-7
d_gene: .

CDR3aa: CASSLEGGGGGTEAFF
CDR3nt: TGTGCCAGCAGCTTAGAGGGAGGGGGCGGAGGCACTGAAGCTTTCTTT
abundance: .
v_gene: TRBV11-3
j_gene: TRBJ1-1
d_gene: TRBD1

CDR3aa: CASSLDQGLSSYEQYF
CDR3nt: TGTGCCAGCAGCTTGGATCAGGGATTAAGCTCCTACGAGCAGTACTTC
abundance: .
v_gene: TRBV5-4
j_gene: TRBJ2-7
d_gene: .

CDR3aa: CAISEGRTAGYGYTF
CDR3nt: TGTGCCATCAGTGAGGGCAGGACTGCCGGGTATGGCTACACCTTC
abundance: .
v_gene: TRBV10-3
j_gene: TRBJ1-2
d_gene: .

CDR3aa: CASSPTTAGKGEQYF
CDR3nt: TGTGCCAGCAGTCCTACGACAGCGGGGAAGGGCGAGCAGTACTTC
abundance: .
v_gene: TRBV28
j_gene: TRBJ2-7
d_gene: TRBD2

CDR3aa: CASSLDGDHEQYF
CDR3nt: TGCGCCAGCAGCTTGGACGGGGACCACGAGCAGTACTTC
abundance: .
v_gene: TRBV5-1
j_gene: TRBJ2-7
d_gene: .

CDR3aa: CAITTTSDPYNEQFF
CDR3nt: TGTGCCATCACAACGACTAGCGACCCTTACAATGAGCAGTTCTTC
abundance: .
v_gene: TRBV10-3
j_gene: TRBJ2-1
d_gene: TRBD2

CDR3aa: CASRRSDNEQFF
CDR3nt: TGCGCCAGCAGGCGTTCCGACAATGAGCAGTTCTTC
abundance: .
v_gene: TRBV5-1
j_gene: TRBJ2-1
d_gene: .

CDR3aa: CASRGPRGKSYEQYF
CDR3nt: TGTGCCAGCAGGGGGCCCAGAGGGAAGTCTTACGAGCAGTACTTC
abundance: .
v_gene: TRBV6-5
j_gene: TRBJ2-7
d_gene: .

CDR3aa: CASSQGSGSNEQFF
CDR3nt: TGTGCCAGCAGCCAAGGGAGCGGGAGTAATGAGCAGTTCTTC
abundance: .
v_gene: TRBV6-5
j_gene: TRBJ2-1
d_gene: TRBD2

CDR3aa: CASSKFPTPCSGDTQYF
CDR3nt: TGTGCCAGCAGCAAGTTTCCGACACCCTGTTCTGGAGATACGCAGTATTTT
abundance: once
v_gene: TRBV21-1
j_gene: TRBJ2-3
d_gene: .

CDR3aa: CAISPGLTSGRGYEQYF
CDR3nt: TGTGCCATCAGTCCCGGCCTAACTAGCGGGAGGGGGTACGAGCAGTACTTC
abundance: .
v_gene: TRBV10-3
j_gene: TRBJ2-7
d_gene: TRBD2

CDR3aa: CASSASSTDTQYF
CDR3nt: TGTGCCAGCAGTGCGTCCTCCACAGATACGCAGTATTTT
abundance: .
v_gene: TRBV6-4
j_gene: TRBJ2-3
d_gene: .

CDR3aa: CASSERPAPYNSPLHF
CDR3nt: TGTGCCAGCAGTGAACGGCCAGCCCCTTATAATTCACCCCTCCACTTT
abundance: .
v_gene: TRBV6-1
j_gene: TRBJ1-6
d_gene: .

CDR3aa: CASSRTGESYGYTF
CDR3nt: TGTGCCAGCAGCCGCACAGGGGAAAGCTATGGCTACACCTTC
abundance: .
v_gene: TRBV3-1/TRBV3-2
j_gene: TRBJ1-2
d_gene: TRBD1

CDR3aa: CASSLSGRNTGELFF
CDR3nt: TGTGCCAGCAGCTTAAGCGGGCGGAACACCGGGGAGCTGTTTTTT
abundance: .
v_gene: TRBV5-4
j_gene: TRBJ2-2
d_gene: .

CDR3aa: CASSLDYEQYF
CDR3nt: TGCGCCAGCAGCTTAGATTACGAGCAGTACTTC
abundance: .
v_gene: TRBV5-1
j_gene: TRBJ2-7
d_gene: .

CDR3aa: CASSERDGYTF
CDR3nt: TGTGCCAGCAGTGAACGGGATGGCTACACCTTC
abundance: .
v_gene: TRBV2
j_gene: TRBJ1-2
d_gene: .

CDR3aa: CASSPGVQRGYNEQFF
CDR3nt: TGTGCCAGCAGCCCAGGGGTCCAGCGGGGCTACAATGAGCAGTTCTTC
abundance: once
v_gene: TRBV7-9
j_gene: TRBJ2-1
d_gene: .

CDR3aa: CASSIVSSGGNQPQHF
CDR3nt: TGTGCCAGTAGTATAGTGAGTTCGGGGGGCAATCAGCCCCAGCATTTT
abundance: .
v_gene: TRBV19
j_gene: TRBJ1-5
d_gene: .

CDR3aa: CASSFRTTPRNEQYF
CDR3nt: TGTGCCAGCAGTTTTAGAACAACCCCCAGAAACGAGCAGTACTTC
abundance: .
v_gene: TRBV27
j_gene: TRBJ2-7
d_gene: .

CDR3aa: CASSRPPNTEAFF
CDR3nt: TGTGCCAGCAGCCGACCTCCGAACACTGAAGCTTTCTTT
abundance: .
v_gene: TRBV7-2
j_gene: TRBJ1-1
d_gene: .

CDR3aa: CASSYMGPSNEKLFF
CDR3nt: TGTGCCAGCAGTTACATGGGGCCCTCTAATGAAAAACTGTTTTTT
abundance: .
v_gene: TRBV6-5
j_gene: TRBJ1-4
d_gene: .

CDR3aa: CASSLTGTGSYEQYF
CDR3nt: TGTGCCAGCAGCTTAACCGGGACAGGCTCCTACGAGCAGTACTTC
abundance: .
v_gene: TRBV7-9
j_gene: TRBJ2-7
d_gene: TRBD1

CDR3aa: CASSQGTAGYNEQFF
CDR3nt: TGCGCCAGCAGCCAAGGGACAGCAGGTTACAATGAGCAGTTCTTC
abundance: .
v_gene: TRBV4-1
j_gene: TRBJ2-1
d_gene: .

CDR3aa: CASRSDRYEQFF
CDR3nt: TGTGCCAGCAGATCGGACAGGTATGAGCAGTTCTTC
abundance: .
v_gene: TRBV3-1/TRBV3-2
j_gene: TRBJ2-1
d_gene: TRBD1

CDR3aa: CASSPRGFNEQFF
CDR3nt: TGTGCCAGCAGCCCTAGAGGGTTCAATGAGCAGTTCTTC
abundance: .
v_gene: TRBV3-1/TRBV3-2
j_gene: TRBJ2-1
d_gene: .

CDR3aa: CASSMNRGTEAFF
CDR3nt: TGTGCCAGCAGCATGAACAGGGGTACTGAAGCTTTCTTT
abundance: .
v_gene: TRBV7-3
j_gene: TRBJ1-1
d_gene: TRBD1

CDR3aa: CASSTYGQANEQFF
CDR3nt: TGCGCCAGCAGCACCTACGGACAGGCCAATGAGCAGTTCTTC
abundance: .
v_gene: TRBV5-1
j_gene: TRBJ2-1
d_gene: TRBD1

CDR3aa: CASSTTLNTEAFF
CDR3nt: TGTGCCAGTAGTACGACACTGAACACTGAAGCTTTCTTT
abundance: once
v_gene: TRBV19
j_gene: TRBJ1-1
d_gene: .

CDR3aa: CASSQPRGWLDTQYF
CDR3nt: TGTGCCAGCAGCCAACCAAGAGGGTGGCTAGATACGCAGTATTTT
abundance: .
v_gene: TRBV3-1/TRBV3-2
j_gene: TRBJ2-3
d_gene: .

CDR3aa: CASSPAGGAMNTEAFF
CDR3nt: TGTGCCAGCAGCCCCGCGGGTGGCGCGATGAACACTGAAGCTTTCTTT
abundance: .
v_gene: TRBV7-3
j_gene: TRBJ1-1
d_gene: .

CDR3aa: CASSSVPQGTANNEQFF
CDR3nt: TGTGCCAGCAGCTCGGTACCCCAGGGGACGGCTAACAATGAGCAGTTCTTC
abundance: .
v_gene: TRBV11-3
j_gene: TRBJ2-1
d_gene: .

CDR3aa: CASSWGAETQYF
CDR3nt: TGTGCCAGCTCCTGGGGTGCAGAGACCCAGTACTTC
abundance: .
v_gene: TRBV18
j_gene: TRBJ2-5
d_gene: .

CDR3aa: CASSLSTPLTYEQYF
CDR3nt: TGCGCCAGCAGCCTATCCACGCCCTTAACCTACGAGCAGTACTTC
abundance: .
v_gene: TRBV4-1
j_gene: TRBJ2-7
d_gene: .

CDR3aa: CASSLVGGYSGNTIYF
CDR3nt: TGTGCCAGCAGCCTTGTCGGAGGCTACTCTGGAAACACCATATATTTT
abundance: .
v_gene: TRBV11-2
j_gene: TRBJ1-3
d_gene: .

CDR3aa: CASSIRSYNSPLHF
CDR3nt: TGTGCCAGTAGTATACGCTCCTATAATTCACCCCTCCACTTT
abundance: once
v_gene: TRBV19
j_gene: TRBJ1-6
d_gene: .

CDR3aa: CASSPRARDYNEQFF
CDR3nt: TGTGCCAGCAGCCCCAGGGCCCGAGATTACAATGAGCAGTTCTTC
abundance: few
v_gene: TRBV7-9
j_gene: TRBJ2-1
d_gene: .

CDR3aa: CASSLSPGNQPQHF
CDR3nt: TGTGCCAGCAGTTTATCTCCCGGGAATCAGCCCCAGCATTTT
abundance: .
v_gene: TRBV27
j_gene: TRBJ1-5
d_gene: .

CDR3aa: CASRDSGRVNEQFF
CDR3nt: TGTGCCAGCAGAGATAGCGGGAGAGTCAATGAGCAGTTCTTC
abundance: .
v_gene: TRBV28
j_gene: TRBJ2-1
d_gene: TRBD2